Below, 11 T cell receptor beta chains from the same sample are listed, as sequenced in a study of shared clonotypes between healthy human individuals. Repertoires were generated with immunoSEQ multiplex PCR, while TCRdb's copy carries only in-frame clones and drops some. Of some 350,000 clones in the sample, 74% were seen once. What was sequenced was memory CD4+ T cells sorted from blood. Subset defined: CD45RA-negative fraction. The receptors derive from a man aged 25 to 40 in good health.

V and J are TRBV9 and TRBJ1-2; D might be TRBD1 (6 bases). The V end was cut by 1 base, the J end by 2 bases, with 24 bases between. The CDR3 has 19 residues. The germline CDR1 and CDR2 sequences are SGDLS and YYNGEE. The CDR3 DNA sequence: TGTGCCAGCAGCGTAAGTGCATGGGCAGGGGCCAAACTAAACTATGGCTACACCTTC. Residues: CASSVSAWAGAKLNYGYTF.

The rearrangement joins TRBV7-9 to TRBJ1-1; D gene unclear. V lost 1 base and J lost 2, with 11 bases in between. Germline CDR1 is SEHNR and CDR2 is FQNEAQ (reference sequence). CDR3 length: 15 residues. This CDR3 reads CASSLEEIRNTEAFF. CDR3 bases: TGTGCCAGCAGCTTAGAGGAGATTAGAAACACTGAAGCTTTCTTT.

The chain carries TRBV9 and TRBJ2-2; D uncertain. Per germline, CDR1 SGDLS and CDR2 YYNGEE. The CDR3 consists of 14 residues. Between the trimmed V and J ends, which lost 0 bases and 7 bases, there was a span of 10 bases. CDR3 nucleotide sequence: TGTGCCAGCAGCGTAGCCGTACTGGGCGGGGAGCTGTTTTTT. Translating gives CASSVAVLGGELFF.

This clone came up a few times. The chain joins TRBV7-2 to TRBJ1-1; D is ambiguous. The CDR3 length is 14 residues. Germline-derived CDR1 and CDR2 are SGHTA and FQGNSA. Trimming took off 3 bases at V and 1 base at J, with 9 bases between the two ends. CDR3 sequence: CASSFGVGNTEAFF. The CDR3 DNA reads TGTGCCAGCAGCTTTGGGGTCGGGAACACTGAAGCTTTCTTT. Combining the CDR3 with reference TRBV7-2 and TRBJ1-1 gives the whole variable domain GAGVSQSPSNKVTEKGKDVELRCDPISGHTALYWYRQSLGQGLEFLIYFQGNSAPDKSGLPSDRFSAERTGGSVSTLTIQRTQQEDSAVYLCASSFGVGNTEAFFGQGTRLTVV.

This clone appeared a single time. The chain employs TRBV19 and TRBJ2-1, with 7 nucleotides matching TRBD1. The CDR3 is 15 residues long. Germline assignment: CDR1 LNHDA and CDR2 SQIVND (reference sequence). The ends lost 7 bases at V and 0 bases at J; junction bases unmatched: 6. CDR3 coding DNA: TGTGCCAGTAATCCGGACAGGTCCTCCTACAATGAGCAGTTCTTC. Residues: CASNPDRSSYNEQFF.

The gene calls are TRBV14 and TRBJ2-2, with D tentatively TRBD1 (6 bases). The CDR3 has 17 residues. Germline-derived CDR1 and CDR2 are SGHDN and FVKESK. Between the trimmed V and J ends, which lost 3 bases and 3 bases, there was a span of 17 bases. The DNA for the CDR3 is TGTGCCAGCAGCCATAACAGGGTTCGAAGGGACACCGGGGAGCTGTTTTTT. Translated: CASSHNRVRRDTGELFF.

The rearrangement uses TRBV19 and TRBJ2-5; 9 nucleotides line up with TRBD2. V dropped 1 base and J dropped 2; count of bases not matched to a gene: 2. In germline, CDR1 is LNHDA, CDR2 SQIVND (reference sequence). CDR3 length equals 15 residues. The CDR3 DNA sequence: TGTGCCAGTAGTATAGGGACTAGCGTACAAGAGACCCAGTACTTC. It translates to CASSIGTSVQETQYF.

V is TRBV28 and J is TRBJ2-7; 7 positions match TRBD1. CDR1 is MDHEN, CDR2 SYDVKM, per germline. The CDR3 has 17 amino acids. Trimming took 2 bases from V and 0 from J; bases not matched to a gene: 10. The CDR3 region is CASSLPRDRRSSYEQYF. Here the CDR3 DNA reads TGTGCCAGCAGTTTACCCCGGGACAGACGGAGCTCCTACGAGCAGTACTTC.

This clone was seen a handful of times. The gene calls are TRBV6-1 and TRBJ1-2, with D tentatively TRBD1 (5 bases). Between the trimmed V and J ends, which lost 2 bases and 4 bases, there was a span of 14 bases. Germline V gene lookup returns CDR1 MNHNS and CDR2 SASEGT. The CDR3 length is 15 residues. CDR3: CASSESWGPGYGYTF. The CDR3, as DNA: TGTGCCAGCAGTGAATCCTGGGGCCCAGGCTATGGCTACACCTTC.

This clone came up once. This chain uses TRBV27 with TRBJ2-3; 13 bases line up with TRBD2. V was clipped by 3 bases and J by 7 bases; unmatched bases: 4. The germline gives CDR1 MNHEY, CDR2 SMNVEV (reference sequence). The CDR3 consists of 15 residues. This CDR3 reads CASSFGLAGVNTQYF. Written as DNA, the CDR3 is TGTGCCAGCAGTTTCGGACTAGCGGGAGTGAATACGCAGTATTTT.

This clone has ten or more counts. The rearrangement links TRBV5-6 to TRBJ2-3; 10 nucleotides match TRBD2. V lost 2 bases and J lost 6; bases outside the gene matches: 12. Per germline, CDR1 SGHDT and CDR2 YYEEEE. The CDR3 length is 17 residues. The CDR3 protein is CASSFIGGASGSDTQYF. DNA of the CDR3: TGTGCCAGCAGCTTTATTGGTGGGGCTAGCGGGAGCGATACGCAGTATTTT.